There are many counts of the clone carrying this TCR beta chain. The data stem from a study of blood T cell repertoires in COVID-19. About the study: The analysed material was cDNA or gDNA that came from T cells, B-cell-depleted T cells, or PBMCs.

Recruits, aged roughly 18 to 100 years, lived in approximately 26 US areas. Cohort 3 donors were reported recovered after two negative PCRs, clearance, or symptom resolution. This CDR3 comprises 16 residues. V lost 5 bases and J lost 2, with 13 bases in between. Germline V gene sequence: CDR1 SGHTA, CDR2 FQGTGA. Repertoires were generated with immunoSEQ multiplex PCR, while TCRdb's copy carries only in-frame clones and drops some. This table has under 150,000 clones, around four fifths appearing once. Sequenced material: PBMCs or T cells enriched from blood (not recorded which). V and J are TRBV7-3 and TRBJ2-6; D may be TRBD1 (6 bases). This TCR came from a woman aged 40-49 years who had recovered from COVID-19. CDR3 nucleotides: TGTGCCAGCAGCCCAGCTTCAGGGGCTGGGGCCAACGTCCTGACTTTC. Translated, it gives CASSPASGAGANVLTF.